This T cell receptor (beta chain) was captured by sequencing in a study of spatial heterogeneity in lung cancer (dated by TCRdb to between 2017 and 2020). Describing the broader study: Beta-chain transcripts were consistently detected in greater numbers than alpha-chain transcripts, which likely reflects a higher abundance of beta-chain transcripts. A strong correlation was found between TCR transcript counts in tumor regions and a T cell transcriptional module score from matched bulk RNA-seq. In the raw uncorrected reads, each unique combination of TCR and UMI appeared on average more than ten times. In non-small cell lung cancer, the study quantitatively compared TCR alpha and beta repertoires across several tumor regions, matched nontumor lung, and blood. Nonsynonymous mutation counts, determined by whole-exome sequencing of tumor tissue, were related to features of the TCR repertoire. Both alpha and beta chains were TCR-sequenced in roughly 200 tumor regions, 64 matched nontumor lung samples and over 55 PBMC samples obtained at surgery.

From the cysteine up to the phenylalanine, the CDR3 has a length of 16 residues. The DNA shown is the 48-base CDR3, in frame from base 1. As encoded in the germline V gene, CDR1 is SGHTA while CDR2 is FQGNSA. Trimming leaves V shorter by 1 base and J shorter by 4 bases, with the junction holding 5 bases beyond the gene matches. Broad study findings and their caveats: Confirming at a functional level the hypothesis that regional TCRs recognize regional mutations was considered to require additional single-cell paired TCR alpha and beta sequencing. TCR-seq coverage of tumor T cells was estimated at only approximately 7% for alpha chains and 11% to 15% for beta chains. The count of ubiquitous expanded TCRs correlated with the count of ubiquitous nonsynonymous mutations, and the count of regional expanded TCRs correlated with the count of regional nonsynonymous mutations. The number of expanded intratumoral alpha and beta TCRs correlated with the tumor nonsynonymous mutation count.

Per the publication, the time point label means: sample taken at primary tumor resection. Samples were obtained from over 70 patients with early-stage, untreated non-small cell lung cancer from the lung TRACERx cohort. Whole RNA extracted from tumor and nontumor lung tissue, or from cryopreserved PBMC samples, was used for TCR sequencing without cell sorting. A patient was chosen for TCR sequencing only when enough RNA was available from at least two tumor regions. Before being selected, tumor and adjacent nontumor lung specimens were reviewed by a lung pathologist. To prepare the library, 5' RACE was applied. The data were produced on a NextSeq 500. To allow correction of PCR and sequencing errors, the TCR library protocol tagged every TCR cDNA molecule with a unique molecular identifier. The paper's data handling went like this. TCR identification, UMI-based error correction and CDR3 extraction were all carried out with Decombinator tools. Expanded TCRs were defined as those above a frequency of 2 per 1,000, corresponding to the top 1% of the tumor frequency distribution. Expanded tumor TCRs statistically deemed absent (corrected P<0.05) from at least one tumor region were classed as regional, and all other expanded tumor TCRs were classed as ubiquitous. Rényi diversity was computed with the R vegan package after subsampling each repertoire 100 times to 5,000 TCRs. To build CDR3 similarity networks, amino acid triplet string-kernel similarity was used, and CDR3s were connected when their pairwise similarity was above 0.82. In-frame beta chains were kept once TCRdb had trimmed the public reads at Q25 with fastp and called clones with MiXCR. CDR3 protein duplicates are merged, each entry listing the most common genes and DNA. TCRdb assigned the V and J calls; the authors' analysis was not used. The sample yields roughly 18,000 distinct CDR3 sequences; roughly 5.7% were counted once. Together, the top ten hold over 9% of the sample.

With respect to this clonotype: Its antigen remains undetermined. Base qualities are missing; no much larger clone stands one base away.

The chain links TRBV7-2 with TRBJ2-5; TRBD2 lines up with 11 middle nucleotides. Sequences were derived from lung tumor tissue, sampled at surgery. The sequence was collected from a female donor with early-stage non-small cell lung cancer. The CDR3 amino acid sequence is: CASSLGSGRATETQYF. The DNA is as follows: TGTGCCAGCAGCTTAGGTAGCGGGAGGGCCACAGAGACCCAGTACTTC.